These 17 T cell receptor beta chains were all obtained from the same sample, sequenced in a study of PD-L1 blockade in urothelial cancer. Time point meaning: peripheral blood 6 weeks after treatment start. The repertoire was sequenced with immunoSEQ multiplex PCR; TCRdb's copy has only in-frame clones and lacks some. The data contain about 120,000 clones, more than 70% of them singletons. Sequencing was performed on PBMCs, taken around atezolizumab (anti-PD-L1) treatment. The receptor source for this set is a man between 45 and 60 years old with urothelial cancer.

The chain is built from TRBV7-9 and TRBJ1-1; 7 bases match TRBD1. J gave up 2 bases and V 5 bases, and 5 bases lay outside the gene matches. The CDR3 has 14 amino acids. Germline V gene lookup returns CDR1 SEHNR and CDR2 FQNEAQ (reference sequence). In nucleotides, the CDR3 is TGTGCCAGCAGCCGACAGGGCCTTAACACTGAAGCTTTCTTT. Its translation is CASSRQGLNTEAFF.

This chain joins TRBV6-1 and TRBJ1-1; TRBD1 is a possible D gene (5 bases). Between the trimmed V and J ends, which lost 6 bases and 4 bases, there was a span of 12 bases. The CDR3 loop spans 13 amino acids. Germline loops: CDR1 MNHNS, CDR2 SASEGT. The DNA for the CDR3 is TGTGCCAGCAGCCTCAGGGCGAGCACTGAAGCTTTCTTT. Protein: CASSLRASTEAFF.

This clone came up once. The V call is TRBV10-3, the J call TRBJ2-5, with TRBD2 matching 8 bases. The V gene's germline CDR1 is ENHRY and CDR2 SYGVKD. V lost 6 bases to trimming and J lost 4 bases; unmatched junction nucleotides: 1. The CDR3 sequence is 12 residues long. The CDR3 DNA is TGTGCCATCAGCGGGGGGGTAGAGACCCAGTACTTC. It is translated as CAISGGVETQYF.

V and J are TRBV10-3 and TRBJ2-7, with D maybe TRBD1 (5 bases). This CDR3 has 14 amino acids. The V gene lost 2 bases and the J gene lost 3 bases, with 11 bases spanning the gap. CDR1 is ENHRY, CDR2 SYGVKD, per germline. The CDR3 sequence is CAISEGAINYEQYF. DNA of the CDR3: TGTGCCATCAGTGAGGGGGCGATAAACTACGAGCAGTACTTC.

The CDR3, as DNA: TGTGCCAGCAGCTTAGCAGGGGCCAACTATGGCTACACCTTC. This gives the protein CASSLAGANYGYTF. V gene TRBV7-9 combines with J gene TRBJ1-2; tentatively, D is TRBD1 (5 bases). This CDR3 is built from 14 residues. The V end was cut by 0 bases, the J end by 2 bases, with 7 bases between. Germline lookup yields CDR1 SEHNR and CDR2 FQNEAQ (reference sequence).

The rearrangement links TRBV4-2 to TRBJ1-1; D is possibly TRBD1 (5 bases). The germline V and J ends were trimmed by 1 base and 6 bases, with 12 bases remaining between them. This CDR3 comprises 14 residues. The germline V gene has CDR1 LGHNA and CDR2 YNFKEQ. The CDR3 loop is CASSQVGKGPEAFF. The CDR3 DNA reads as TGTGCCAGCAGCCAAGTGGGGAAGGGGCCTGAAGCTTTCTTT.

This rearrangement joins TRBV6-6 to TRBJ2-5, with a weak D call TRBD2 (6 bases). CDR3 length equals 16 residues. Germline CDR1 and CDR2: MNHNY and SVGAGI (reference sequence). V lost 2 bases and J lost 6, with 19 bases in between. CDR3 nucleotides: TGTGCCAGCAGTTACAACTCGGGGTTAGGAGGGCAGACCCAGTACTTC. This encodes CASSYNSGLGGQTQYF.

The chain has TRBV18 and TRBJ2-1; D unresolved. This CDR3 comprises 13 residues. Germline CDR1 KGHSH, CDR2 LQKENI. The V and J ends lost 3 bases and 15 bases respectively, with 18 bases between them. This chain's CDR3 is CASSPPDKVVRFF. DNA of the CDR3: TGTGCCAGCTCACCGCCTGACAAAGTGGTTCGGTTCTTC.

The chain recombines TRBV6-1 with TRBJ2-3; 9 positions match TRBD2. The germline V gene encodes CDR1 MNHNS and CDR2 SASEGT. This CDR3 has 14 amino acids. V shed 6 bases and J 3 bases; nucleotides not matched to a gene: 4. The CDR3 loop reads CASRFLAGTDTQYF. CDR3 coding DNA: TGTGCCAGCAGGTTCCTAGCGGGAACAGATACGCAGTATTTT.

The CDR3 DNA is TGTGCCAGCAGTGAATGGGTTCAGGGAGCCAAAAACATTCAGTACTTC. It specifies CASSEWVQGAKNIQYF. This chain connects TRBV6-1 to TRBJ2-4; perhaps TRBD1 as D (5 bases). Germline CDR1 and CDR2: MNHNS and SASEGT. V was trimmed by 2 bases and J by 0 bases, leaving 11 bases between them. There are 16 residues in the CDR3.

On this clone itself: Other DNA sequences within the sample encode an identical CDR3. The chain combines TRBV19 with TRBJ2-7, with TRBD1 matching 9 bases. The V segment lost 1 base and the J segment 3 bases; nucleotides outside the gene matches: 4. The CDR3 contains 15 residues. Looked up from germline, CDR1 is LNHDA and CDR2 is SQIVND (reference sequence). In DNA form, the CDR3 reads TGTGCCAGTAGTATAGGGGGACAGGGTATCTACGAGCAGTACTTC. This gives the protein CASSIGGQGIYEQYF.

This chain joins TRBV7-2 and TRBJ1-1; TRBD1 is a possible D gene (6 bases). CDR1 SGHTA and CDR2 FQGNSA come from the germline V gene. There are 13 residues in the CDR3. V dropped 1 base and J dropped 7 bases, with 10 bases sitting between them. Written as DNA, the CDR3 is TGTGCCAGCAGCTTAGTACAGGGTTATGAAGCTTTCTTT. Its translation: CASSLVQGYEAFF. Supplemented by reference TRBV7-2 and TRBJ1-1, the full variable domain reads GAGVSQSPSNKVTEKGKDVELRCDPISGHTALYWYRQSLGQGLEFLIYFQGNSAPDKSGLPSDRFSAERTGGSVSTLTIQRTQQEDSAVYLCASSLVQGYEAFFGQGTRLTVV.

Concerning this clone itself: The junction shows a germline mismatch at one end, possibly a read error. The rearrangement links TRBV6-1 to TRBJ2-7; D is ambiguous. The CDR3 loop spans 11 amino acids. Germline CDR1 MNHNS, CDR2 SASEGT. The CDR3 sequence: CASSSLPSLSF. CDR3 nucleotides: TGTGCCAGCAGTTCCCTCCCGTCCCTTTCCTTC.

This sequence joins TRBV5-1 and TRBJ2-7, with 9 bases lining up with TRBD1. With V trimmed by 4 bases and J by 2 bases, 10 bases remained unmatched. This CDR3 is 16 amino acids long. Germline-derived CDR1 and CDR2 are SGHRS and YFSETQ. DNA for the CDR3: TGCGCCAGCAGCCGGGGAGGACAGGGGAGTCCCTACGAGCAGTACTTC. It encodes CASSRGGQGSPYEQYF. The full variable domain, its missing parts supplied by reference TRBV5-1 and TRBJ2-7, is KAGVTQTPRYLIKTRGQQVTLSCSPISGHRSVSWYQQTPGQGLQFLFEYFSETQRNKGNFPGRFSGRQFSNSRSEMNVSTLELGDSALYLCASSRGGQGSPYEQYFGPGTRLTVT.

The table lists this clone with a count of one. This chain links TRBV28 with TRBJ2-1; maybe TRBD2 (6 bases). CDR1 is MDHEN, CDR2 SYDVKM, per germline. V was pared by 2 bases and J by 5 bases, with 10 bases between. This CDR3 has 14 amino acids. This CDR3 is CASSLGGFNNEQFF. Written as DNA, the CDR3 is TGTGCCAGCAGTTTAGGGGGGTTCAACAATGAGCAGTTCTTC.

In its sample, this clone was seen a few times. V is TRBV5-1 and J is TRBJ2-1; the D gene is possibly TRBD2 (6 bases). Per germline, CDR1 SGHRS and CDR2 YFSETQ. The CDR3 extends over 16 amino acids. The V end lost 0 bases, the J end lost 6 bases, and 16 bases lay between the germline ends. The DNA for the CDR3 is TGCGCCAGCAGCTTGGTAGGTAGCGGCTCTTTCAATGAGCAGTTCTTC. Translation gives CASSLVGSGSFNEQFF.

The CDR3 coding sequence is TGTGCCAGTAGTACTCGGATGGGGGAGGGTGACCTTGGAAAGCAGTACTTC. Translating gives CASSTRMGEGDLGKQYF. The chain recombines TRBV19 with TRBJ2-7; 7 bases map to TRBD2. The CDR3 loop spans 17 amino acids. Germline V lookup: CDR1 LNHDA, CDR2 SQIVND (reference sequence). V dropped 4 bases and J dropped 8; count of bases not matched to a gene: 20.